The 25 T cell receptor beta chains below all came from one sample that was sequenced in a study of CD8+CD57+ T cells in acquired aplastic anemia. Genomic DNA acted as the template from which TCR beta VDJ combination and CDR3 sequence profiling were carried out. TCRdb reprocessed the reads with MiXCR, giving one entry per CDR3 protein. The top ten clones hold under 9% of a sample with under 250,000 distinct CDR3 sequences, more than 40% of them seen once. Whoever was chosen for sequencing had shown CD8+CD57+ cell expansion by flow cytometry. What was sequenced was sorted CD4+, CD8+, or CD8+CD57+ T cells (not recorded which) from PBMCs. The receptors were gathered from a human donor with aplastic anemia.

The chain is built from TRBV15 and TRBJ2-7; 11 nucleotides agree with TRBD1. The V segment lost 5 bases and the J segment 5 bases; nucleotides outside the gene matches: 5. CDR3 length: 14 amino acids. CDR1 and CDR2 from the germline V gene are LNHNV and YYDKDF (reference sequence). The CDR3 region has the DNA TGTGCCACCAGCGCACGGACAGGGGGCGACGAGCAGTACTTC. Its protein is CATSARTGGDEQYF.

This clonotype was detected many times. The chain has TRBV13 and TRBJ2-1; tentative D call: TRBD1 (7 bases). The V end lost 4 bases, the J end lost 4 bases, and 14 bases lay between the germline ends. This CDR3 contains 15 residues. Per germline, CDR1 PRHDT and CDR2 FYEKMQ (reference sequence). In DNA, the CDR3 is TGTGCCAGCAGCTGGGGCGGGACAGATTACAATGAGCAGTTCTTC. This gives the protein CASSWGGTDYNEQFF.

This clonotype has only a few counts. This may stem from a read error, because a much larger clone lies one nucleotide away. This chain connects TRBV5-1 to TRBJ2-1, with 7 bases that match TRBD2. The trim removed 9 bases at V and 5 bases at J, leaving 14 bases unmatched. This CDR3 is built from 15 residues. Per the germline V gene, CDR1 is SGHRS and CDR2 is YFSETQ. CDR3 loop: CATTGGGEFDNEQFF. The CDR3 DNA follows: TGCGCCACTACTGGGGGGGGGGAGTTCGACAATGAGCAGTTCTTC.

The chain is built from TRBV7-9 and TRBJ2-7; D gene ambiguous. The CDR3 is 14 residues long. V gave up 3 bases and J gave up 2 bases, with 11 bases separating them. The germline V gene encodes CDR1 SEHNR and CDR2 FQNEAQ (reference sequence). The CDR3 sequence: CASSFRQSTYEQYF. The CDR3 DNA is TGTGCCAGCAGCTTCCGTCAGAGCACCTACGAGCAGTACTTC. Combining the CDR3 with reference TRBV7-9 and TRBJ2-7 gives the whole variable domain DTGVSQNPRHKITKRGQNVTFRCDPISEHNRLYWYRQTLGQGPEFLTYFQNEAQLEKSRLLSDRFSAERPKGSFSTLEIQRTEQGDSAMYLCASSFRQSTYEQYFGPGTRLTVT.

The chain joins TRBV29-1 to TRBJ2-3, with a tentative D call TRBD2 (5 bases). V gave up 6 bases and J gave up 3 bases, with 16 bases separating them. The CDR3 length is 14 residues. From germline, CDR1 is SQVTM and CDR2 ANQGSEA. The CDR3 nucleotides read TGCAGCGTAGAAAAAGGAGGACCAACAGATACGCAGTATTTT. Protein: CSVEKGGPTDTQYF.

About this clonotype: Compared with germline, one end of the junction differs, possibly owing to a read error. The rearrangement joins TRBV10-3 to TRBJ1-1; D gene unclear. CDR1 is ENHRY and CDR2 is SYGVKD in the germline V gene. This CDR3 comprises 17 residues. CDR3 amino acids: CAISESVQKSIGFEALF. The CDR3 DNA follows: TGTGCCATCAGTGAGTCGGTCCAGAAAAGTATTGGGTTTGAAGCTCTCTTT.

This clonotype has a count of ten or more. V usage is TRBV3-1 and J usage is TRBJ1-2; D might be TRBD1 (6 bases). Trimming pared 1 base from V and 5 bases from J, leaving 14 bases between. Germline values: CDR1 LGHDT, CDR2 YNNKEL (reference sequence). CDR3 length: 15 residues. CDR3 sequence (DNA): TGTGCCAGCAGCCAAGTCCTAACGGACAGTTATGGCTACACCTTC. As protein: CASSQVLTDSYGYTF.

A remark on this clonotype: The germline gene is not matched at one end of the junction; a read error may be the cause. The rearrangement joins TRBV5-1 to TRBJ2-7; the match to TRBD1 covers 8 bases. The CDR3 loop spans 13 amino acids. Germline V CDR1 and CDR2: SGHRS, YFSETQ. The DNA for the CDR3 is TGTGCCAGCAGCCTGGAGGACAGGGACGAGCAGTACTTC. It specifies CASSLEDRDEQYF.

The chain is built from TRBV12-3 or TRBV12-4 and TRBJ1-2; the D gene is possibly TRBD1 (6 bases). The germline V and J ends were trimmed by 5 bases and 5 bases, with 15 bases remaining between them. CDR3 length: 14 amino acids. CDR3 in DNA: TGTGCCAGCAGTCACGGGACACAGCTTTATGGCTACACCTTC. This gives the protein CASSHGTQLYGYTF.

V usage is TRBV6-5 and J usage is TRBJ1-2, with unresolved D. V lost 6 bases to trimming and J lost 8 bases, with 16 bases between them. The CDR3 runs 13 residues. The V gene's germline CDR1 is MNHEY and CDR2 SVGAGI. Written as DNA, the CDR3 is TGTGCCAGCAGAGAGGACTGGGTGCGCGGCTACACCTTC. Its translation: CASREDWVRGYTF.

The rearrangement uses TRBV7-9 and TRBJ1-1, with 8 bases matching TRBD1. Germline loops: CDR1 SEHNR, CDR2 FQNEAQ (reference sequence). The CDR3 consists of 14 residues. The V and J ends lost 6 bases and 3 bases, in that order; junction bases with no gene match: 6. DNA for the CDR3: TGTGCCAGCAGTTCAGGGGGCAAGGACACTGAAGCTTTCTTT. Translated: CASSSGGKDTEAFF.

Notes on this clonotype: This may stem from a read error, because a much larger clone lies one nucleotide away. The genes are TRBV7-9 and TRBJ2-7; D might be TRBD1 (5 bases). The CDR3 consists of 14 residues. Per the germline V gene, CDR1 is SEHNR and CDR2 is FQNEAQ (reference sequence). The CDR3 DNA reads TGTGCCTGCAGCTTGGCAGGACAATCCTACGAGCAGTACTTC. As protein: CACSLAGQSYEQYF.

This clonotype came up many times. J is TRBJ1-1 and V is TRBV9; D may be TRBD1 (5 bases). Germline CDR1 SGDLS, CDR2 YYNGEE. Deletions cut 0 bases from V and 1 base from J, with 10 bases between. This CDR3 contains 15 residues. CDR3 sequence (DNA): TGTGCCAGCAGCGTAGACGGCAGGGCGAACACTGAAGCTTTCTTT. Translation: CASSVDGRANTEAFF.

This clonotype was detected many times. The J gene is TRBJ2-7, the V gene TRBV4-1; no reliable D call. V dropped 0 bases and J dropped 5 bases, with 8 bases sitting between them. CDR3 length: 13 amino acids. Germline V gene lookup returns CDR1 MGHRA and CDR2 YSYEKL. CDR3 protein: CASSQERRDEQYF. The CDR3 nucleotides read TGCGCCAGCAGCCAAGAAAGGCGCGACGAGCAGTACTTC.

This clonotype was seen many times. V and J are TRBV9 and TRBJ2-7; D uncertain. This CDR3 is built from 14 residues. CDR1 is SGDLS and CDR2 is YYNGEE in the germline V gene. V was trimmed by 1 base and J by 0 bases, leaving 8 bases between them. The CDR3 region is CASSVYYTSYEQYF. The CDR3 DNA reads TGTGCCAGCAGCGTATATTACACCTCCTACGAGCAGTACTTC.

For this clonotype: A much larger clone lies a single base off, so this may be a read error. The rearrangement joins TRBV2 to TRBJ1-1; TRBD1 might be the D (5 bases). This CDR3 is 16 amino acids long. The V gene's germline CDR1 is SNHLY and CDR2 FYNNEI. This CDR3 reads CASTYSGPIGNTEALF. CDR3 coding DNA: TGTGCCAGCACCTACTCGGGACCTATTGGGAACACTGAAGCTCTCTTT.

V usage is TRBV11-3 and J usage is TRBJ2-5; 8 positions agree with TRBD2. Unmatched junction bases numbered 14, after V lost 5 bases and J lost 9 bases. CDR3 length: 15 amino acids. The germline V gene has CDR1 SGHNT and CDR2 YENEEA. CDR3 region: CASSPSTSASGAQYF. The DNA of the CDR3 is TGTGCCAGCAGCCCCTCGACTAGCGCCAGTGGGGCCCAGTACTTC.

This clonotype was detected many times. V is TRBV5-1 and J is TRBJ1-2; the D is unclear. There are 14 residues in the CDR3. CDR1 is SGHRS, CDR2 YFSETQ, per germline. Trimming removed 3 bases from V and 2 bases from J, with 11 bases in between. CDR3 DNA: TGCGCCAGCAGCTGGGTCGGGAGGAACTATGGCTACACCTTC. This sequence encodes CASSWVGRNYGYTF.

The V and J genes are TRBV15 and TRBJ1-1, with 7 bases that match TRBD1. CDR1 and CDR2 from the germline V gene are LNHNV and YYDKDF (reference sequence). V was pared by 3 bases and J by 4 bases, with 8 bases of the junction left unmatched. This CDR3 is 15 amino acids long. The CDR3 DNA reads TGTGCCACCAGCAGCTATCAGGGGGATTCCACTGAAGCTTTCTTT. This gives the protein CATSSYQGDSTEAFF.

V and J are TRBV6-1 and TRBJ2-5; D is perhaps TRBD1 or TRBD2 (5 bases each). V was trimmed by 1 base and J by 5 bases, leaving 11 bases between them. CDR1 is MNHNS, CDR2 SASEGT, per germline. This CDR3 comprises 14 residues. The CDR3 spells CASSEGGSVETQYF. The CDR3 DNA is TGTGCCAGCAGTGAAGGGGGGTCGGTGGAGACCCAGTACTTC.

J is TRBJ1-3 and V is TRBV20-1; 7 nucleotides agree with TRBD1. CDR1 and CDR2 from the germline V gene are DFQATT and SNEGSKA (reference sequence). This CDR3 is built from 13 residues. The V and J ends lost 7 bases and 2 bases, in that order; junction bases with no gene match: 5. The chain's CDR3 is CSVPQGTGNTIYF. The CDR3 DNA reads TGCAGTGTCCCACAGGGGACTGGAAACACCATATATTTT.

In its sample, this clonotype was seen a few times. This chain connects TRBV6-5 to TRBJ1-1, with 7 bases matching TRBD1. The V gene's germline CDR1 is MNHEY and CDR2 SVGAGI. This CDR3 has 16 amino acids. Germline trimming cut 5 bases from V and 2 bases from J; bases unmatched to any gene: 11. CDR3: CASSADRVLFNTEAFF. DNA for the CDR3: TGTGCCAGCAGTGCAGACAGGGTGTTGTTCAACACTGAAGCTTTCTTT.

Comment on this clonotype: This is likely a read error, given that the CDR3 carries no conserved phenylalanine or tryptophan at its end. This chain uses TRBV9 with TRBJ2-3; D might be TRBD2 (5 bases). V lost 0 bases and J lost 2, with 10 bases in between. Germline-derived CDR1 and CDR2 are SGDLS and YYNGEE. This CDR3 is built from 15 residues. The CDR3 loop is CASSVGVLVTDTQYS. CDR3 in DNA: TGTGCCAGCAGCGTAGGGGTACTAGTCACAGATACGCAGTATTCT.

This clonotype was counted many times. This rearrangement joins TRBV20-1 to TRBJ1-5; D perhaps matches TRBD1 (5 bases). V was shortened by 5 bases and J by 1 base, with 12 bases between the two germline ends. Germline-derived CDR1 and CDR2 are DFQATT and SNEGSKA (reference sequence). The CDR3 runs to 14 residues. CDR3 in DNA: TGCAGTGCTGACCGGGGGGAGAGCAATCAGCCCCAGCATTTT. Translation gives CSADRGESNQPQHF.

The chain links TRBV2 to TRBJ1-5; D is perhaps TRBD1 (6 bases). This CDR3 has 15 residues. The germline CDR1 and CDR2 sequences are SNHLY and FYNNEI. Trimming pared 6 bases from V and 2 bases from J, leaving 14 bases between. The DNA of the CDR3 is TGTGCCAGCAGGACACAGGGCGGTGGCAATCAGCCCCAGCATTTT. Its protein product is CASRTQGGGNQPQHF.